This T cell receptor (beta chain) is drawn from a study of yellow fever vaccine responses in identical twins. Study-level findings and limits: As reported, the vaccine T cell response of twins seemed partly convergent and partly personalized.

TCRdb reanalysed the RT-PCR reads using MiXCR and keeps one entry per CDR3 protein. The profile shows about 21,000 distinct CDR3 sequences, around 77% of them singletons. This clonotype was observed a few times. Its antigen is currently unknown. CDR1 SNHLY and CDR2 FYNNEI come from the germline V gene. Deletions cut 8 bases from V and 1 base from J, with 5 bases between. This CDR3 comprises 11 residues. The clonotype was recovered from a woman between 18 and 30 years old who received the yellow fever vaccine. This chain links TRBV2 with TRBJ1-1, with D unresolved. The specimen comprised T cells from blood (PBMCs), unsorted or a sorted subset (not recorded which), sampled before or after yellow fever vaccination (not recorded which). The CDR3 nucleotides are TGTGCCAGCCTGCGGAACACTGAAGCTTTCTTT. This translates into CASLRNTEAFF.